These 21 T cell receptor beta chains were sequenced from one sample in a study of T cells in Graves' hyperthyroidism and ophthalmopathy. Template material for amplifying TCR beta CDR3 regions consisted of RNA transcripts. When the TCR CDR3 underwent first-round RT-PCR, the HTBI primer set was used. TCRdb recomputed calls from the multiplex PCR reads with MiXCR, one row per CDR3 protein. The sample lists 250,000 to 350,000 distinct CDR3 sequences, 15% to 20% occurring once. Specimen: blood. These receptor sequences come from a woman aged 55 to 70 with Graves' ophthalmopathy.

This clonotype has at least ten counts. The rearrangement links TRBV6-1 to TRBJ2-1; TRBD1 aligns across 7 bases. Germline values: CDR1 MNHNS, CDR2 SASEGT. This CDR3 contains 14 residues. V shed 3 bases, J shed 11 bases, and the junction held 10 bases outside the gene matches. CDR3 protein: CASSDTGVPAKQFF. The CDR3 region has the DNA TGTGCCAGCAGTGACACAGGGGTACCTGCTAAGCAGTTCTTC.

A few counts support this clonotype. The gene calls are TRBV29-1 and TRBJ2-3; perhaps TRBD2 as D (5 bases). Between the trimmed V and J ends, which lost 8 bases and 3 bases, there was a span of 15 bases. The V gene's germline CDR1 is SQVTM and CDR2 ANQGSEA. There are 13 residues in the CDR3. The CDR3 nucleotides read TGCAGCCTCCGGACTCGGGTTACAGATACGCAGTATTTT. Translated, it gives CSLRTRVTDTQYF.

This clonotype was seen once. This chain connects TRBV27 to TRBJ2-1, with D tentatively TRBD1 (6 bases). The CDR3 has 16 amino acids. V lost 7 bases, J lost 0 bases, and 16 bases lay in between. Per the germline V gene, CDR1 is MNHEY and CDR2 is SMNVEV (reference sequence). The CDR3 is CASTPTDRSSYNEQFF. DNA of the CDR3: TGTGCCAGCACCCCGACCGACAGGAGCTCCTACAATGAGCAGTTCTTC.

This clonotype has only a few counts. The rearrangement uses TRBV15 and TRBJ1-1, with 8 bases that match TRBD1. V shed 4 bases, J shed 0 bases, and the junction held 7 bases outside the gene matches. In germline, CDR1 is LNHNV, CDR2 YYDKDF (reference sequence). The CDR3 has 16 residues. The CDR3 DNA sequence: TGTGCCACCAGCATTCTTCAGACAGGGGTGAACACTGAAGCTTTCTTT. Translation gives CATSILQTGVNTEAFF.

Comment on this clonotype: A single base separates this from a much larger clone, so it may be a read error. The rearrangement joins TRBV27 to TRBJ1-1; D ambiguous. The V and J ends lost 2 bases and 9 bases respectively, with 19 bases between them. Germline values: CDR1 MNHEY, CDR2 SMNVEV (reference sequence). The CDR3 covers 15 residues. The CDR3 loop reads CASSLRISGPAKAFF. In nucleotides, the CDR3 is TGTGCCAGCAGTTTACGCATCTCCGGGCCGGCAAAAGCTTTCTTT.

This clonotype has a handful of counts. Here the CDR3 DNA reads TGTGCCAGCAACGAGTTAGGAGGCGGGGCGGCCAAAAACATTCAGTACTTC. Translating it yields CASNELGGGAAKNIQYF. The chain recombines TRBV28 with TRBJ2-4; the D gene is possibly TRBD2 (6 bases). The CDR3 runs to 17 residues. Trimming removed 7 bases at V and 1 base at J, with 20 bases between. CDR1 and CDR2 from the germline V gene are MDHEN and SYDVKM.

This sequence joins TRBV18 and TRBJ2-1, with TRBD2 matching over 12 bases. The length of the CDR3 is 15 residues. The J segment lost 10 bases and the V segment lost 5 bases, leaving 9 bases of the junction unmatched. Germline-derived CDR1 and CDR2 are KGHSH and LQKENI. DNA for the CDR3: TGTGCCAGCTCAAACCTAGCGGGAGGGGACGGGGAGCAGTTCTTC. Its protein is CASSNLAGGDGEQFF.

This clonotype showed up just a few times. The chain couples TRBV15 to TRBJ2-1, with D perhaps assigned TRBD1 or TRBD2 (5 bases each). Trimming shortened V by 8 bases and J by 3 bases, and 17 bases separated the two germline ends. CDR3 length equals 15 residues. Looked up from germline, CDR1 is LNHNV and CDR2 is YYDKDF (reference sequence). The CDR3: CATARASGLYNEQFF. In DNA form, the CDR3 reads TGTGCCACCGCCAGGGCCAGCGGACTCTACAATGAGCAGTTCTTC.

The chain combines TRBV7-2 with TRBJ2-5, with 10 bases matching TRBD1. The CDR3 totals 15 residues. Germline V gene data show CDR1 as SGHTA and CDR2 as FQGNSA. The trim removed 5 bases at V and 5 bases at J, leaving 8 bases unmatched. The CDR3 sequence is CASSPWTGGTETQYF. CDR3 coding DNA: TGTGCCAGCAGCCCCTGGACAGGGGGGACGGAGACCCAGTACTTC.

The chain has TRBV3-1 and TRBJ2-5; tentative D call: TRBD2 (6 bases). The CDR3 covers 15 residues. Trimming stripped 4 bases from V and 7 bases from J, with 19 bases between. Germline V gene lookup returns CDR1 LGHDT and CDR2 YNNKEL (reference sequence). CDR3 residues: CASSRLPGLSGTQYF. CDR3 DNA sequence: TGTGCCAGCAGCCGCTTGCCGGGACTCAGCGGGACCCAGTACTTC.

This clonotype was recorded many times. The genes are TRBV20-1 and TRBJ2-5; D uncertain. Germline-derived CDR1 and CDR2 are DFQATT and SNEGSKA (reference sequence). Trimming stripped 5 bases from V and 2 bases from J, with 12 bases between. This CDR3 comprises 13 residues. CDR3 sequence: CSASTWSQETQYF. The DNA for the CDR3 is TGCAGTGCTTCCACCTGGAGTCAAGAGACCCAGTACTTC.

CDR3 nucleotide sequence: TGCGCCAGCAGTGAGTCTAAGGGTGAGGACAATGAGCAGTTCTTC. This codes for CASSESKGEDNEQFF. The chain recombines TRBV10-1 with TRBJ2-1, with D hard to call. CDR3 size: 15 residues. V was pared by 0 bases and J by 5 bases, with 11 bases between. Per the germline V gene, CDR1 is WNHNN and CDR2 is SYGVQD (reference sequence).

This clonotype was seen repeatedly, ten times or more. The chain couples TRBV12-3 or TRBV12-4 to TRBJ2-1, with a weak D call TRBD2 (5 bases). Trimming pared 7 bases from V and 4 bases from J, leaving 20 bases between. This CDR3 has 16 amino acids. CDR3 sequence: CASTTRENSAYNEQFF. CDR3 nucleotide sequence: TGTGCCAGCACCACCCGGGAAAATAGCGCGTACAATGAGCAGTTCTTC.

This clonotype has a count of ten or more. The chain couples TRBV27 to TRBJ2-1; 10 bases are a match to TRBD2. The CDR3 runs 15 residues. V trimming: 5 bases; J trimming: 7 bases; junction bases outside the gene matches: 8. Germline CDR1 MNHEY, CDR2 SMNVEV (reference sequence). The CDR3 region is CASSPLAGVFNEQFF. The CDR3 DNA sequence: TGTGCCAGCAGTCCGCTAGCGGGAGTATTTAATGAGCAGTTCTTC.

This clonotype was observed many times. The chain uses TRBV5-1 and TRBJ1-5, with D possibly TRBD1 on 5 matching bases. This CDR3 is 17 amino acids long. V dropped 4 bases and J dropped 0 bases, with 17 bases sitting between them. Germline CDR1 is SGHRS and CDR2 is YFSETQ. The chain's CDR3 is CASSKKTVPYSNQPQHF. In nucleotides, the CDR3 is TGCGCCAGCAGCAAGAAGACAGTCCCTTATAGCAATCAGCCCCAGCATTTT.

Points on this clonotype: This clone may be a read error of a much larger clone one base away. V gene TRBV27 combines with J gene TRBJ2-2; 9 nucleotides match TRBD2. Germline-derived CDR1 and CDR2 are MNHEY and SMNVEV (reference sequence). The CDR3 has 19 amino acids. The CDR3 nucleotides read TGTGCCAGCAGTCGCGCCGTAGCGGGACTAGCTCAGAACACCGGGGAGCTGGTTTTT. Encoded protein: CASSRAVAGLAQNTGELVF.

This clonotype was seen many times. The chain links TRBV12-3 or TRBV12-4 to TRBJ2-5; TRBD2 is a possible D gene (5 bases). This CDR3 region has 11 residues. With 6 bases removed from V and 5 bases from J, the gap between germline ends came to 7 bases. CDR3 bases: TGTGCCAGCAGGAGAGGGGAGACCCAGTACTTC. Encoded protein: CASRRGETQYF.

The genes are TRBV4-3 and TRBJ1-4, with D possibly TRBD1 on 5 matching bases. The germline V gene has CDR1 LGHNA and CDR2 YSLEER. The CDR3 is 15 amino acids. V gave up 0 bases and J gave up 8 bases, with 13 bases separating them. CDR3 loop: CASSQDGGANEKLFF. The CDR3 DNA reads TGCGCCAGCAGCCAAGATGGAGGGGCAAACGAAAAACTGTTTTTT.

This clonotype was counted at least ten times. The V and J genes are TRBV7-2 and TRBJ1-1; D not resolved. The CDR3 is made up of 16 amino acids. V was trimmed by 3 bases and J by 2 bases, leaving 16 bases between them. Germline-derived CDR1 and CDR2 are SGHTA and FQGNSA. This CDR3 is CASSLGLVWDNTEAFF. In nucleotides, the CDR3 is TGTGCCAGCAGCTTGGGATTGGTTTGGGATAACACTGAAGCTTTCTTT.

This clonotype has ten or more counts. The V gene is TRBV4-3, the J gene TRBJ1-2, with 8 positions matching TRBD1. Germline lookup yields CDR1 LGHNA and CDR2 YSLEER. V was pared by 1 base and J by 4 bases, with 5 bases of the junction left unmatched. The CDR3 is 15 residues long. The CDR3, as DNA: TGCGCCAGCAGCCAAGGGACAGGGTTTGGCTATGGCTACACCTTC. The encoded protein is CASSQGTGFGYGYTF.

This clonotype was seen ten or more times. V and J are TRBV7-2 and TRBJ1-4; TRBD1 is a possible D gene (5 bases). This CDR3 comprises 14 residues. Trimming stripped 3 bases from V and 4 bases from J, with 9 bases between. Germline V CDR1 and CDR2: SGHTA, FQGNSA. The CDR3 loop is CASSFRGSNEKLFF. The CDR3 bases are TGTGCCAGCAGCTTTAGGGGAAGTAATGAAAAACTGTTTTTT. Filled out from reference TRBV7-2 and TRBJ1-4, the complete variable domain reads GAGVSQSPSNKVTEKGKDVELRCDPISGHTALYWYRQSLGQGLEFLIYFQGNSAPDKSGLPSDRFSAERTGGSVSTLTIQRTQQEDSAVYLCASSFRGSNEKLFFGSGTQLSVL.